Presented here are 4 T cell receptor beta chains from one specimen sequenced in a study of long-term antiretroviral therapy in people with HIV. Running of the v3.0 immunoSEQ assay took place at survey level. Sequencing used immunoSEQ multiplex PCR; TCRdb keeps in-frame clones, though not all of them. The table has some 25,000 clones, 65% to 90% seen once. This material consisted of unsorted PBMCs, taken 1.2 years after starting antiretroviral therapy. Every receptor here comes from a man aged 50-59 years with HIV.

This clone was counted a few times. The gene calls are TRBV7-2 and TRBJ2-7, with D possibly called TRBD1 or TRBD2 (6 bases each). V lost 5 bases and J lost 4, with 24 bases in between. Looked up from germline, CDR1 is SGHTA and CDR2 is FQGNSA. This CDR3 spans 17 amino acids. CDR3 sequence: CASSPRYGQNGRYEQYF. The CDR3 DNA reads TGTGCCAGCAGCCCAAGGTACGGACAGAATGGGAGGTACGAGCAGTACTTC.

J is TRBJ1-3 and V is TRBV7-9; 7 nucleotides line up with TRBD1. Trimming took 4 bases from V and 0 from J; bases not matched to a gene: 15. The CDR3 totals 19 residues. CDR1 SEHNR and CDR2 FQNEAQ come from the germline V gene (reference sequence). The chain's CDR3 is CASSSGQVGATVSGNTIYF. CDR3 bases: TGTGCCAGCAGCTCTGGACAGGTTGGCGCCACCGTCTCTGGAAACACCATATATTTT.

The gene calls are TRBV27 and TRBJ1-2; tentatively, D is TRBD1 (6 bases). Between the trimmed V and J ends, which lost 1 base and 3 bases, there was a span of 12 bases. The CDR3 contains 15 residues. Germline CDR1 is MNHEY and CDR2 is SMNVEV (reference sequence). The CDR3 DNA reads as TGTGCCAGCAGTTTATGGGGGGCAGGAGACTATGGCTACACCTTC. It codes for CASSLWGAGDYGYTF.

The chain carries TRBV4-2 and TRBJ2-7; D ambiguous. The CDR3 has 15 amino acids. The ends were cut back, 0 bases at V and 1 base at J, with 10 bases in the middle. From germline, CDR1 is LGHNA and CDR2 YNFKEQ. This CDR3 reads CASSQEAALSYEQYF. For the CDR3, the DNA is TGTGCCAGCAGCCAAGAGGCAGCTCTTTCCTACGAGCAGTACTTC.